Below are 25 T cell receptor beta chains sequenced from a single sample in a study of cytomegalovirus exposure and HLA in healthy donors. Assay used: immunoSEQ multiplex PCR; TCRdb lists only in-frame clones, some missing. In the table there are approximately 150,000 clones, approximately 81% of which are singletons. Sequencing used PBMCs. The origin of the receptors is a man under 40 in good health and CMV-seropositive.

This clone was seen a few times. The chain links TRBV6-5 to TRBJ1-2, with D perhaps TRBD1 (5 bases). V was trimmed by 2 bases and J by 3 bases, leaving 10 bases between them. The CDR3 loop spans 14 amino acids. CDR1 MNHEY and CDR2 SVGAGI come from the germline V gene. The CDR3 region has the DNA TGTGCCAGCAGTTACGGGGCTGGGGACTATGGCTACACCTTC. As protein: CASSYGAGDYGYTF.

V gene TRBV5-6 combines with J gene TRBJ2-7; TRBD2 matches at 7 bases. CDR1 and CDR2 from the germline V gene are SGHDT and YYEEEE. Losses at the gene ends were 3 bases for V and 3 bases for J; bases not matched to a gene: 6. The CDR3 is made up of 14 amino acids. CDR3 loop: CASSSPTGGYEQYF. The CDR3 coding sequence is TGTGCCAGCAGCTCCCCAACGGGAGGCTACGAGCAGTACTTC.

This sequence joins TRBV2 and TRBJ1-2, with 8 bases identical to TRBD1. The CDR3 is 14 residues long. Germline-derived CDR1 and CDR2 are SNHLY and FYNNEI. V was clipped by 8 bases and J by 6 bases; unmatched bases: 11. CDR3 in amino acids: CASDRGWGLDGYTF. The CDR3 DNA sequence: TGTGCCAGCGACAGGGGCTGGGGCCTCGATGGCTACACCTTC.

In this sample, this clone turned up a few times. The chain employs TRBV2 and TRBJ1-1; D is undetermined. The V and J ends lost 6 bases and 0 bases respectively, with 11 bases between them. Germline V gene lookup returns CDR1 SNHLY and CDR2 FYNNEI. The CDR3 is made up of 14 amino acids. The DNA of the CDR3 is TGTGCCAGCAGACAGACCTTCATGAACACTGAAGCTTTCTTT. It translates to CASRQTFMNTEAFF.

V usage is TRBV7-8 and J usage is TRBJ1-1, with a weak D call TRBD1 (5 bases). Germline V lookup: CDR1 SGHVS, CDR2 FQNEAQ. The CDR3 runs 15 residues. Trimming cost V 0 bases and J 5 bases, with 13 bases left between them. CDR3 amino acids: CASSLAGEGMTEAFF. The CDR3 bases are TGTGCCAGCAGCTTAGCTGGGGAGGGGATGACTGAAGCTTTCTTT.

The genes are TRBV9 and TRBJ2-5, with 10 bases identical to TRBD2. In germline, CDR1 is SGDLS, CDR2 YYNGEE. V was clipped by 3 bases and J by 4 bases; unmatched bases: 12. The CDR3 spans 17 residues. CDR3 DNA sequence: TGTGCCAGCAGCGCAGACCGGACTAGCGGACGGGGAGAGACCCAGTACTTC. It yields the protein CASSADRTSGRGETQYF.

The rearrangement uses TRBV28 and TRBJ2-3, with D possibly matching TRBD2 (5 bases). Deletions cut 7 bases from V and 0 bases from J, with 11 bases between. The germline V gene has CDR1 MDHEN and CDR2 SYDVKM. The CDR3 has 14 residues. The CDR3 region has the DNA TGTGCCAGCAACGGCGGGCCAAGCACAGATACGCAGTATTTT. It encodes CASNGGPSTDTQYF.

This clone was found once. The chain combines TRBV6-5 with TRBJ1-1; 9 bases align to TRBD1. With V trimmed by 4 bases and J by 0 bases, 0 bases remained unmatched. This CDR3 comprises 14 residues. Germline V gene data show CDR1 as MNHEY and CDR2 as SVGAGI. CDR3 nucleotide sequence: TGTGCCAGCAGTTGGGACAGGGTGAACACTGAAGCTTTCTTT. Its protein is CASSWDRVNTEAFF.

The chain combines TRBV9 with TRBJ2-2; D uncertain. V lost 6 bases to trimming and J lost 0 bases, with 9 bases between them. CDR3 length: 14 residues. Per germline, CDR1 SGDLS and CDR2 YYNGEE. In DNA, the CDR3 is TGTGCCAGCACCCCAGGCCCGAACACCGGGGAGCTGTTTTTT. This gives the protein CASTPGPNTGELFF.

This chain joins TRBV2 and TRBJ1-2; the match to TRBD1 covers 7 bases. Germline values: CDR1 SNHLY, CDR2 FYNNEI. The V and J ends lost 3 bases and 8 bases, in that order; junction bases with no gene match: 6. This CDR3 has 13 residues. This CDR3 reads CASSDDRVGGYTF. In DNA form, the CDR3 reads TGTGCCAGCAGTGACGACAGGGTTGGAGGCTACACCTTC.

V usage is TRBV6-5 and J usage is TRBJ2-5; 7 nucleotides match TRBD1. Germline V gene data show CDR1 as MNHEY and CDR2 as SVGAGI. J was trimmed by 5 bases and V by 7 bases; bases with no gene match: 10. The CDR3 runs to 14 residues. The CDR3 protein is CASTTGTGAETQYF. In DNA form, the CDR3 reads TGTGCCAGCACAACGGGCACAGGGGCGGAGACCCAGTACTTC.

CDR3 coding DNA: TGTGCCAGCAGTTACTCGAGTCGGGGAGATGGAAACACCATATATTTT. Protein product: CASSYSSRGDGNTIYF. The V gene is TRBV6-6, the J gene TRBJ1-3; unclear D gene. Germline CDR1 and CDR2: MNHNY and SVGAGI (reference sequence). CDR3 size: 16 residues. With 0 bases removed from V and 3 bases from J, the gap between germline ends came to 12 bases.

The J gene is TRBJ1-2, the V gene TRBV7-9; TRBD1 matches at 12 bases. Germline values: CDR1 SEHNR, CDR2 FQNEAQ (reference sequence). This CDR3 comprises 14 residues. The junction had 1 base not matched to a gene; V was cut back by 1 base and J by 7 bases. The CDR3 DNA reads TGTGCCAGCAGCTTAGGGGACAGGGGGCTTGGCTACACCTTC. Translation gives CASSLGDRGLGYTF.

V gene TRBV7-8 combines with J gene TRBJ1-6; the D gene is possibly TRBD1 (5 bases). Trimming stripped 5 bases from V and 8 bases from J, with 13 bases between. The germline V gene has CDR1 SGHVS and CDR2 FQNEAQ. The CDR3 totals 14 residues. The DNA for the CDR3 is TGTGCCAGCAGCCCAAGGGGCTCTGATTCACCCCTCCACTTT. This sequence encodes CASSPRGSDSPLHF.

The chain couples TRBV7-3 to TRBJ1-1, with 9 bases aligning to TRBD1. V gave up 4 bases and J gave up 6 bases; unmatched junction bases: 9. CDR1 is SGHTA, CDR2 FQGTGA, per germline. The CDR3 is 15 residues long. The CDR3 region is CASSSSGTGWPEAFF. Here the CDR3 DNA reads TGTGCCAGCAGCTCCTCCGGGACAGGGTGGCCTGAAGCTTTCTTT.

This chain uses TRBV4-2 with TRBJ2-7; D might be TRBD2 (6 bases). The V gene's germline CDR1 is LGHNA and CDR2 YNFKEQ. The CDR3 runs 16 residues. V lost 1 base and J 5 bases, leaving 18 bases between the germline ends. Here the CDR3 reads CASSQGPGLSTHEQYF. CDR3 nucleotide sequence: TGTGCCAGCAGCCAAGGCCCGGGACTGTCTACCCACGAGCAGTACTTC.

The V gene is TRBV10-3, the J gene TRBJ1-3; no clear D. Germline values: CDR1 ENHRY, CDR2 SYGVKD. Trimming left V 8 bases short and J 2 bases short, with 13 bases between. The length of the CDR3 is 14 residues. The CDR3 protein is CAIRELGTGNTIYF. For the CDR3, the DNA is TGTGCCATCCGAGAACTAGGGACTGGAAACACCATATATTTT.

The V gene is TRBV29-1, the J gene TRBJ1-5; TRBD1 agrees at 8 bases. Germline-derived CDR1 and CDR2 are SQVTM and ANQGSEA. The CDR3 is 15 residues long. The ends lost 5 bases at V and 6 bases at J; junction bases unmatched: 12. The CDR3 coding sequence is TGCAGCGTTCAGACGGCAGGGGGCCAGGGTCAGCCCCAGCATTTT. Translation gives CSVQTAGGQGQPQHF.

The J gene is TRBJ2-2, the V gene TRBV7-3; 7 positions agree with TRBD2. Germline CDR1 SGHTA, CDR2 FQGTGA. The CDR3 totals 15 residues. With 2 bases clipped from V and 0 bases from J, the junction kept 0 bases outside the gene matches. The CDR3 DNA reads TGTGCCAGCAGCTTAGCGGGAGCGAACACCGGGGAGCTGTTTTTT. Protein product: CASSLAGANTGELFF. Combining the CDR3 with reference TRBV7-3 and TRBJ2-2 gives the whole variable domain GAGVSQTPSNKVTEKGKYVELRCDPISGHTALYWYRQSLGQGPEFLIYFQGTGAADDSGLPNDRFFAVRPEGSVSTLKIQRTERGDSAVYLCASSLAGANTGELFFGEGSRLTVL.

This clone was seen once. The chain recombines TRBV11-3 with TRBJ2-1; 7 bases align to TRBD1. The V gene end was trimmed by 3 bases and the J gene end by 5 bases; junction bases not matched to a gene: 4. This CDR3 has 14 amino acids. CDR1 and CDR2 from the germline V gene are SGHNT and YENEEA. CDR3 residues: CASSLRQGDNEQFF. CDR3 nucleotide sequence: TGTGCCAGCAGCTTGAGACAGGGTGACAATGAGCAGTTCTTC.

This chain uses TRBV9 with TRBJ1-3; 8 bases match TRBD1. V lost 3 bases to trimming and J lost 2 bases; unmatched junction nucleotides: 4. The germline gives CDR1 SGDLS, CDR2 YYNGEE. The CDR3 is 15 amino acids. The CDR3 region is CASSAGQGPGNTIYF. In nucleotides, the CDR3 is TGTGCCAGCAGCGCAGGACAGGGACCTGGAAACACCATATATTTT. The whole variable domain, filled in from reference TRBV9 and TRBJ1-3, reads DSGVTQTPKHLITATGQRVTLRCSPRSGDLSVYWYQQSLDQGLQFLIQYYNGEERAKGNILERFSAQQFPDLHSELNLSSLELGDSALYFCASSAGQGPGNTIYFGEGSWLTVV.

V usage is TRBV2 and J usage is TRBJ1-2, with 7 positions matching TRBD1. Germline loops: CDR1 SNHLY, CDR2 FYNNEI. The CDR3 loop spans 17 amino acids. V shed 3 bases and J 3 bases; nucleotides not matched to a gene: 13. CDR3 loop: CASSDPDRDPGDYGYTF. The CDR3 DNA reads TGTGCCAGCAGTGACCCCGACAGGGACCCGGGGGACTATGGCTACACCTTC.

V and J are TRBV27 and TRBJ1-2; 8 positions match TRBD1. CDR1 and CDR2 from the germline V gene are MNHEY and SMNVEV (reference sequence). With 6 bases clipped from V and 8 bases from J, the junction kept 8 bases outside the gene matches. The CDR3 has 13 residues. The CDR3 DNA sequence: TGTGCCAGCAGGGGTTCAGGGGGCGGCGGCTACACCTTC. The encoded protein is CASRGSGGGGYTF.

This chain links TRBV4-2 with TRBJ2-1, with D perhaps matching TRBD1 (6 bases). Per germline, CDR1 LGHNA and CDR2 YNFKEQ. Trimming removed 2 bases from V and 0 bases from J, with 14 bases in between. The CDR3 sequence is 17 residues long. DNA of the CDR3: TGTGCCAGCAGCCAATCCCGGGACACGAGCTCCTACAATGAGCAGTTCTTC. Residues: CASSQSRDTSSYNEQFF.

This rearrangement joins TRBV7-3 to TRBJ2-5; D gene unclear. The ends were cut back, 2 bases at V and 5 bases at J, with 12 bases in the middle. The length of the CDR3 is 14 residues. Germline V CDR1 and CDR2: SGHTA, FQGTGA. CDR3 nucleotides: TGTGCCAGCAGCTTATATGGCCAGTGGGAGACCCAGTACTTC. Translation: CASSLYGQWETQYF.